These 10 T cell receptor beta chains share one sample of origin, sequenced in a study of T cell repertoires in cytomegalovirus infection. MiXCR was run by TCRdb on the reads, yielding one entry per CDR3 protein. Of around 71,000 distinct CDR3 sequences listed, 40% are singletons. The antigens for these receptors are not known. The sample consisted of CD8+ T cells from cultured PBMCs, taken from culture after CMV antigen stimulation. Source of these receptors: a human donor in good health (CMV status not recorded). Some clones in this sample may be carry-over from other donors' samples.

The sample holds a few counts of this clonotype. This sequence joins TRBV7-6 and TRBJ1-1; D might be TRBD1 (5 bases). This CDR3 contains 14 residues. CDR1 and CDR2 (germline): SGHVS, FNYEAQ. V dropped 3 bases and J dropped 0 bases, with 8 bases sitting between them. The CDR3 here is CASSFRDLNTEAFF. In DNA form, the CDR3 reads TGTGCCAGCAGCTTTCGGGACTTGAACACTGAAGCTTTCTTT.

The genes are TRBV7-9 and TRBJ1-2, with D possibly TRBD1 on 5 matching bases. Between the trimmed V and J ends, which lost 1 base and 4 bases, there was a span of 10 bases. The CDR3 runs 14 residues. Germline V lookup: CDR1 SEHNR, CDR2 FQNEAQ (reference sequence). CDR3 nucleotides: TGTGCCAGCAGCTTAGATTGGGGCACCTATGGCTACACCTTC. It encodes CASSLDWGTYGYTF.

This chain links TRBV10-3 with TRBJ2-7, with 8 positions matching TRBD1. The J segment lost 6 bases and the V segment lost 5 bases, leaving 9 bases of the junction unmatched. Germline CDR1 reads ENHRY; CDR2 reads SYGVKD. The CDR3 contains 14 residues. The CDR3 DNA reads as TGTGCCATCAGTTCGCCTGACAGGGGAACCGAGCAGTACTTC. It is translated as CAISSPDRGTEQYF.

V usage is TRBV5-5 and J usage is TRBJ2-7; possible D gene TRBD2, 6 bases. The CDR3 spans 14 residues. V gave up 5 bases and J gave up 5 bases, with 17 bases separating them. The germline V gene has CDR1 SGHKS and CDR2 YYEKEE (reference sequence). Here the CDR3 reads CASSGGASRDEQYF. CDR3 nucleotide sequence: TGTGCCAGCAGTGGAGGGGCTTCAAGGGACGAGCAGTACTTC.

The genes are TRBV25-1 and TRBJ2-7, with 11 nucleotides matching TRBD2. Per the germline V gene, CDR1 is MGHDK and CDR2 is SYGVNS. The CDR3 is 15 amino acids. V gave up 6 bases and J gave up 5 bases; unmatched junction bases: 9. CDR3 nucleotide sequence: TGTGCCAGCAGCTTAGCGGGGGGGCGAAGGGACGAGCAGTACTTC. Translated, it gives CASSLAGGRRDEQYF.

The chain combines TRBV5-6 with TRBJ1-5; D is ambiguous. Germline lookup yields CDR1 SGHDT and CDR2 YYEEEE. The CDR3 is 16 amino acids. The V and J ends lost 1 base and 6 bases respectively, with 17 bases between them. The CDR3, as DNA: TGTGCCAGCAGCTTGAGCCAGTTAGGGTCCGGTCAGCCCCAGCATTTT. This translates into CASSLSQLGSGQPQHF.

This clonotype was picked up a small number of times. The chain joins TRBV10-3 to TRBJ1-1; D perhaps matches TRBD1 (6 bases). Germline CDR1 is ENHRY and CDR2 is SYGVKD. Trimming stripped 5 bases from V and 6 bases from J, with 19 bases between. The CDR3 loop spans 15 amino acids. The CDR3 protein is CAISSGTQVFPEAFF. In DNA, the CDR3 is TGTGCCATCAGTTCCGGGACACAAGTATTCCCTGAAGCTTTCTTT.

V gene TRBV4-1 combines with J gene TRBJ1-6; TRBD1 aligns across 9 bases. Trimming took 1 base from V and 6 from J; bases not matched to a gene: 7. Looked up from germline, CDR1 is MGHRA and CDR2 is YSYEKL. This CDR3 is built from 17 residues. CDR3 coding DNA: TGCGCCAGCAGCCAAGCCCCGCCGGGACAGGGTAATTCACCCCTCCACTTT. Translation: CASSQAPPGQGNSPLHF.

This clonotype came up many times. This chain links TRBV7-2 with TRBJ2-1; possibly TRBD1 or TRBD2 for D (6 bases each). Germline CDR1 is SGHTA and CDR2 is FQGNSA. CDR3 length: 15 amino acids. Trimming shortened V by 0 bases and J by 4 bases, and 10 bases separated the two germline ends. CDR3 sequence reads: CASSLAGGHYNEQFF. The DNA for the CDR3 is TGTGCCAGCAGCTTAGCGGGGGGACATTACAATGAGCAGTTCTTC.

The chain is built from TRBV4-1 and TRBJ2-7; D gene ambiguous. Germline V gene lookup returns CDR1 MGHRA and CDR2 YSYEKL. With 1 base removed from V and 2 bases from J, the gap between germline ends came to 21 bases. This CDR3 has 18 amino acids. The CDR3 reads CASSQGPIRSTLPYEQYF. As DNA, the CDR3 is TGCGCCAGCAGCCAAGGACCAATTCGGTCCACCCTCCCCTACGAGCAGTACTTC.